The rows below give T cell receptor beta chains drawn from one sample of a study of beta chain features in type 1 diabetes. Profiled with immunoSEQ multiplex PCR; TCRdb holds only in-frame clones, not every one. The sample lists approximately 470,000 clones, about 30% seen once, with 0.05% to 0.065% in the top ten. Sequencing was carried out using naive CD4+ T cells from blood. These receptors all stem from a man aged 18 to 30 in good health. The CDR3 runs from the conserved cysteine through the conserved F or W. D genes are given only for firm matches. Clone size appears in some rows only: once, few, many, or a class for an expanded clone.

>TRBV29-1|TRBJ1-1|few|-
TGCAGCGTTGCAAAGGGATGGAACACTGAAGCTTTCTTT
CSVAKGWNTEAFF
>TRBV30|TRBJ1-1|few|-
TGTGCCTGGAGTGTACGGTGGGGGACTGAAGCTTTCTTT
CAWSVRWGTEAFF
>TRBV6-1|TRBJ2-5|-|TRBD2
TGTGCCAGCAGTCCTAGCGGAGAAGAGACCCAGTACTTC
CASSPSGEETQYF
>TRBV29-1|TRBJ2-1|few|-
TGCAGCGTTGATGCTTTAGGGGCCCCAAACAATGAGCAGTTCTTC
CSVDALGAPNNEQFF
>TRBV29-1|TRBJ2-5|few|-
TGCAGCGCCGCGGGCCCAGGCATCCAAGAGACCCAGTACTTC
CSAAGPGIQETQYF
>TRBV6-6|TRBJ2-3|few|TRBD2
TGTGCCAGCAGTTTACTAGCGGGAGGCTCAGATACGCAGTATTTT
CASSLLAGGSDTQYF
>TRBV5-6|TRBJ2-7|-|-
TGTGCCAGCAGTACAGGGTCGAGCGAGCAGTACTTC
CASSTGSSEQYF
>TRBV2|TRBJ1-3|once|-
TGTGCCAGCAGTGGGGCGGCTGGAAACACCATATATTTT
CASSGAAGNTIYF
>TRBV4-3|TRBJ2-1|few|-
TGCGCCAGCAGCCAAGATTGGGCGGGGCCCACCTACAATGAGCAGTTCTTC
CASSQDWAGPTYNEQFF
>TRBV30|TRBJ2-5|-|TRBD1
TGTGCCTGGAGTGGAACAGGGGGCCCAGAGACCCAGTACTTC
CAWSGTGGPETQYF
>TRBV29-1|TRBJ2-1|few|-
TGCAGCGTTGAATGGCAGACTTACAATGAGCAGTTCTTC
CSVEWQTYNEQFF
>TRBV5-1|TRBJ2-3|-|-
TGCGCCAGCAGCTTGGGAGGGGCCACAGATACGCAGTATTTT
CASSLGGATDTQYF
>TRBV5-1|TRBJ2-1|-|-
TGCGCCAGCAGCTTGGTACCCTACAATGAGCAGTTCTTC
CASSLVPYNEQFF
>TRBV7-2|TRBJ2-4|-|-
TGTGCCAGCAGCTTGGGCACGCTAAAAAACATTCAGTACTTC
CASSLGTLKNIQYF
>TRBV6-5|TRBJ2-7|few|-
TGTGCCAGCAGTCCGGGGACTCACTACGAGCAGTACTTC
CASSPGTHYEQYF
>TRBV18|TRBJ1-1|-|-
TGTGCCAGCTCACTTTTACAGGGAGGCAGGAACACTGAAGCTTTCTTT
CASSLLQGGRNTEAFF
>TRBV29-1|TRBJ1-1|few|-
TGCAGCGTCGCCGACCCCATTGGGGAAGCTTTCTTT
CSVADPIGEAFF
>TRBV30|TRBJ1-3|-|-
TGTGCCTGGAGATCGTCGGGTTTCTCTGGAAACACCATATATTTT
CAWRSSGFSGNTIYF
>TRBV30|TRBJ2-2|-|-
TGTGCCTGGAGGCTCCGGGCGTCGAACACCGGGGAGCTGTTTTTT
CAWRLRASNTGELFF
>TRBV30|TRBJ1-1|-|-
TGTGCCTGGAGTACCTACACTGAAGCTTTCTTT
CAWSTYTEAFF
>TRBV15|TRBJ2-4|-|TRBD1
TGTGCCACCAGCCTTGACAGGGCCCAAAACATTCAGTACTTC
CATSLDRAQNIQYF
>TRBV9|TRBJ2-3|-|-
TGTGCCAGCAGCGCTGACCAAGCGGATACGCAGTATTTT
CASSADQADTQYF
>TRBV9|TRBJ2-5|-|-
TGTGCCAGCAGCGTAGATGGCAGGGCGTACCAAGAGACCCAGTACTTC
CASSVDGRAYQETQYF
>TRBV7-9|TRBJ2-1|-|-
TGTGCCAGCAGCTTAGCCGGAGCCTACAATGAGCAGTTCTTC
CASSLAGAYNEQFF
>TRBV4-3|TRBJ2-7|-|TRBD1
TGCGCCAGCAGCCAAGAATGGGACAGGGGTTTTCTTAATAGGGTGGGCGAGCAGTACTTC
CASSQEWDRGFLNRVGEQYF
>TRBV29-1|TRBJ2-5|few|TRBD1
TGCAGCGTGCAAACCGGGACAGAAGAGACCCAGTACTTC
CSVQTGTEETQYF
>TRBV25-1|TRBJ2-1|few|TRBD2
TGTGCCAGCAGTGAACTCACGAAGCGGGAGATTGGGAATGAGCAGTTCTTC
CASSELTKREIGNEQFF
>TRBV11-2|TRBJ2-5|-|-
TGTGCCAGCAGCGTCCTTGGCGGGACAGAGACCCAGTACTTC
CASSVLGGTETQYF
>TRBV30|TRBJ1-2|-|-
TGTGCCTGGAGCGCAGACAGGCTCCCAGGCTATGGCTACACCTTC
CAWSADRLPGYGYTF
>TRBV4-1|TRBJ1-1|-|TRBD1
TGCGCCAGCAGCCAAGCGCCCAGGGGGAGCTCTGAAGCTTTCTTT
CASSQAPRGSSEAFF
>TRBV6-6|TRBJ1-3|few|TRBD1
TGTGCCAGCAGTAGCTCCGGGACAGGAGGACGAAACACCATATATTTT
CASSSSGTGGRNTIYF
>TRBV30|TRBJ2-3|few|-
TGTGCCTGGAGTGTAAGGTGGACCACAGATACGCAGTATTTT
CAWSVRWTTDTQYF
>TRBV9|TRBJ1-5|-|-
TGTGCCAGCTCGCCGGGTAGCAATCAGCCCCAGCATTTT
CASSPGSNQPQHF
>TRBV30|TRBJ1-4|-|-
TGTGCCTGGAGACGCCTTGGGGCGGATGAAAAACTGTTTTTT
CAWRRLGADEKLFF
>TRBV2|TRBJ2-2|-|TRBD2
TGTGCCAGCAGTGAACTAGCGGGTGGTAGCGGGGAGCTGTTTTTT
CASSELAGGSGELFF
>TRBV30|TRBJ2-7|-|-
TGTGCCTGGAAGGATGAGTCCTACGAGCAGTACTTC
CAWKDESYEQYF
>TRBV29-1|TRBJ2-5|few|-
TGCAGCGTTGAGGGGGTCGCTCCCGTCCAGTACTTC
CSVEGVAPVQYF
>TRBV18|TRBJ2-7|-|-
TGTGCCAGCTCACCAGCGGCAGACTACGAGCAGTACTTC
CASSPAADYEQYF
>TRBV4-3|TRBJ2-1|few|-
TGCGCCAGCAGCCAAGTTCTGAGGACAGCGGCTGGCGAGCAGTTCTTC
CASSQVLRTAAGEQFF
>TRBV25-1|TRBJ2-7|few|TRBD1
TGTGCCAGCAGTGAACTTGACAGGGACTACGAGCAGTACTTC
CASSELDRDYEQYF
>TRBV19|TRBJ2-1|few|TRBD2
TGTGCCAGTAGTACGGGGACTAGCGGGAGAGCCTACAATGAGCAGTTCTTC
CASSTGTSGRAYNEQFF
>TRBV30|TRBJ1-2|-|-
TGTGCCTGGGTACAGGGCGGCTATGGCTACACCTTC
CAWVQGGYGYTF
>TRBV7-9|TRBJ1-6|few|TRBD1
TGTGCCAGCAGCTTACTGACAGGGACTAATTCACCCCTCCACTTT
CASSLLTGTNSPLHF
>TRBV7-9|TRBJ2-2|-|TRBD2
TGTGCCAGCAGCCCTCTAGCGGGAGGGCCGGGGACCGGGGAGCTGTTTTTT
CASSPLAGGPGTGELFF
>TRBV7-9|TRBJ1-4|-|-
TGTGCCAGCAGCTTAGCGCAAGGGGGTGAAAAACTGTTTTTT
CASSLAQGGEKLFF